The clone carrying this TCR beta chain was seen a handful of times. Antigen unknown. This sample was included in a study of cytomegalovirus exposure and HLA in healthy donors. Study results and limitations: TCR association rates varied by HLA locus in a later analysis, with DRB1 highest and HLA-C lowest.

13 Jbeta primers and 60 Vbeta primers were used for the PCR. Profiling relied on immunoSEQ multiplex PCR, and the TCRdb table lists in-frame clones only, not all of them. The sample has 95,000 to 150,000 clones, about three quarters seen once. The CDR3 contains 14 residues. Germline loops: CDR1 MNHEY, CDR2 SVGAGI. Trimming left V 5 bases short and J 4 bases short, with 14 bases between. The rearrangement links TRBV6-5 to TRBJ1-1; D may be TRBD1 (6 bases). Specimen: PBMCs. The sequence was collected from a man aged 60 to 75 in good health and CMV-seropositive. The CDR3 sequence is CASSLNRAATEAFF. CDR3 bases: TGTGCCAGCAGTCTAAACAGGGCCGCCACTGAAGCTTTCTTT.